The source of this TCR beta chain is a study of blood T cell repertoires in COVID-19. As for the study in general: Acute and convalescent COVID-19 samples came from the United States, Italy and Spain.

This CDR3 comprises 15 residues. V lost 4 bases and J lost 0, with 11 bases in between. Germline V gives CDR1 SGDLS, CDR2 YYNGEE. This clone was picked up one time. Per the authors' pipeline: For nucleated cells, counts were estimated from reference gene primer amplification. Generated by immunoSEQ multiplex PCR, the TCRdb table keeps only in-frame clones and is missing some. V, J and clone size reflect that table, while D and trimming were determined from the DNA. The sample contains around 150,000 clones, about 79% of which appear only once. The source is an elderly woman with active or convalescent COVID-19. The rearrangement joins TRBV9 to TRBJ2-1; D remains ambiguous. The sample consisted of peripheral blood. DNA for the CDR3: TGTGCCAGCAGCCCTTTCGAGAACTCCTACAATGAGCAGTTCTTC. Amino acid sequence: CASSPFENSYNEQFF.